These 22 T cell receptor beta chains came from one sample sequenced in a study of response to subunit inactivated influenza vaccine. MiXCR was run by TCRdb on the RT-PCR reads, yielding one entry per CDR3 protein. The repertoire has around 750,000 distinct CDR3 sequences, about 20% of them found once; the top ten carry roughly 10%. The sample here was PBMCs from blood, taken 5 days after vaccination. The receptor source for this set is a man aged 50 or older who received an inactivated influenza vaccine.

Only a few counts were recorded for this clonotype. This chain links TRBV9 with TRBJ2-2; the D gene is possibly TRBD2 (6 bases). This CDR3 contains 14 residues. V was shortened by 7 bases and J by 0 bases, with 10 bases between the two germline ends. Germline V gene lookup returns CDR1 SGDLS and CDR2 YYNGEE. CDR3 in amino acids: CASGTLANTGELFF. DNA for the CDR3: TGTGCCAGCGGGACTCTGGCGAACACCGGGGAGCTGTTTTTT.

V gene TRBV9 combines with J gene TRBJ2-1, with TRBD2 as a possible D gene (7 bases). Trimming cost V 3 bases and J 9 bases, with 16 bases left between them. Germline-derived CDR1 and CDR2 are SGDLS and YYNGEE. The CDR3 runs to 14 residues. The CDR3 DNA sequence: TGTGCCAGCAGCGCCACATCGGGGGGCGTTGAGCAGTTCTTC. This codes for CASSATSGGVEQFF.

The rearrangement joins TRBV12-3 or TRBV12-4 to TRBJ2-5; 7 nucleotides line up with TRBD1. This CDR3 region has 14 residues. J gave up 4 bases and V 2 bases, and 4 bases lay outside the gene matches. The CDR3 sequence is CASSLRAGGETQYF. In DNA form, the CDR3 reads TGTGCCAGCAGTTTAAGGGCAGGGGGAGAGACCCAGTACTTC.

A few counts support this clonotype. V usage is TRBV7-9 and J usage is TRBJ2-3; unclear D gene. V was cut by 1 base and J by 2 bases, with 16 bases left in between. CDR3 length equals 17 residues. Germline CDR1 and CDR2: SEHNR and FQNEAQ (reference sequence). CDR3 nucleotides: TGTGCCAGCAGCTTAGATTGGTCTTCTGGAGACACAGATACGCAGTATTTT. Its protein is CASSLDWSSGDTDTQYF.

The chain is built from TRBV7-9 and TRBJ2-3; D uncertain. The DNA end favors TRBJ1-5, so the J call may be wrong. The germline V gene encodes CDR1 SEHNR and CDR2 FQNEAQ (reference sequence). The CDR3 is 15 residues long. The CDR3 loop is CASSLDRFVPDTQHF. As DNA, the CDR3 is TGTGCCAGCAGCTTAGATCGATTTGTCCCAGATACGCAGCATTTT.

This clonotype was seen more than once but under ten times. The V call is TRBV6-1, the J call TRBJ2-5, with 12 bases fitting TRBD2. Per germline, CDR1 MNHNS and CDR2 SASEGT. This CDR3 region has 15 residues. V was clipped by 6 bases and J by 5 bases; unmatched bases: 7. The CDR3 bases are TGTGCCAGCAGCCTAGCGGGAGGGCCATGGGAGACCCAGTACTTC. Translating gives CASSLAGGPWETQYF.

CDR3 in DNA: TGCGCCAGCAGCCGGAAACAGGGGGCAAATGGCTACACCTTC. Translating gives CASSRKQGANGYTF. V gene TRBV4-3 combines with J gene TRBJ1-2; 9 nucleotides match TRBD1. The CDR3 length is 14 residues. V lost 4 bases, J lost 6 bases, and 6 bases stayed unmatched. Germline V gene data show CDR1 as LGHNA and CDR2 as YSLEER.

This clonotype was counted a few times. CDR3 nucleotide sequence: TGCAGCGCTTCGCAGCCCGGTTCCTACAATGAGCAGTTCTTC. It encodes CSASQPGSYNEQFF. The genes are TRBV29-1 and TRBJ2-1; no definite D call. The CDR3 covers 14 residues. The germline V and J ends were trimmed by 7 bases and 1 base, with 14 bases remaining between them. Germline V gene lookup returns CDR1 SQVTM and CDR2 ANQGSEA.

The chain employs TRBV27 and TRBJ2-7; no clear D. The germline V and J ends were trimmed by 3 bases and 5 bases, with 8 bases remaining between them. The CDR3 extends over 12 amino acids. In germline, CDR1 is MNHEY, CDR2 SMNVEV (reference sequence). The CDR3 DNA reads as TGTGCCAGCAGTTTGTTCGGCAACGAGCAGTACTTC. Encoded protein: CASSLFGNEQYF.

This chain connects TRBV5-5 to TRBJ2-1, with 11 bases aligning to TRBD2. V trimming: 1 base; J trimming: 15 bases; junction bases outside the gene matches: 9. The CDR3 extends over 14 amino acids. Looked up from germline, CDR1 is SGHKS and CDR2 is YYEKEE (reference sequence). CDR3 loop: CASSLQLAGVGWFF. The CDR3 DNA follows: TGTGCCAGCAGCTTGCAACTAGCGGGAGTGGGGTGGTTCTTC.

This CDR3 reads CASSWTSGGLADTQYF. For the CDR3, the DNA is TGTGCCAGCAGCTGGACTAGCGGGGGGCTGGCAGATACGCAGTATTTT. This rearrangement joins TRBV7-2 to TRBJ2-3; 14 bases align to TRBD2. The CDR3 runs to 16 residues. Germline-derived CDR1 and CDR2 are SGHTA and FQGNSA. V trimming: 4 bases; J trimming: 4 bases; junction bases outside the gene matches: 4.

This clonotype has a handful of counts. The genes are TRBV4-3 and TRBJ2-3; no clear D. This CDR3 is 15 amino acids long. From germline, CDR1 is LGHNA and CDR2 YSLEER. V lost 4 bases and J 0 bases, leaving 11 bases between the germline ends. CDR3 amino acids: CASSLADGSTDTQYF. The CDR3, as DNA: TGCGCCAGCAGCCTCGCGGACGGCAGCACAGATACGCAGTATTTT.

The rearrangement joins TRBV3-1 to TRBJ2-7; 7 bases map to TRBD1. The CDR3 is made up of 12 amino acids. J was trimmed by 12 bases and V by 0 bases; bases with no gene match: 5. CDR1 LGHDT and CDR2 YNNKEL come from the germline V gene (reference sequence). The CDR3 DNA reads as TGTGCCAGCAGCCAAGAACAGGGGCCCCGGTACTTC. It specifies CASSQEQGPRYF.

The rearrangement joins TRBV3-1 to TRBJ2-5; no clear D. The V gene lost 8 bases and the J gene lost 4 bases, with 11 bases spanning the gap. Per germline, CDR1 LGHDT and CDR2 YNNKEL (reference sequence). The CDR3 totals 12 residues. CDR3 loop: CASGGSGETQYF. CDR3 DNA sequence: TGTGCCAGCGGCGGCAGTGGAGAGACCCAGTACTTC.

The chain joins TRBV25-1 to TRBJ2-7; D might be TRBD1 (6 bases). CDR1 is MGHDK, CDR2 SYGVNS, per germline. This CDR3 has 13 residues. Trimming shortened V by 4 bases and J by 5 bases, and 12 bases separated the two germline ends. The CDR3 loop is CASSGNNRDEQYF. CDR3 DNA sequence: TGTGCCAGCAGTGGAAACAACAGGGACGAGCAGTACTTC.

In this sample, this clonotype turned up a few times. This chain connects TRBV6-1 to TRBJ2-7; TRBD2 matches at 8 bases. This CDR3 region has 15 residues. Germline V CDR1 and CDR2: MNHNS, SASEGT. The junction had 7 bases not matched to a gene; V was cut back by 6 bases and J by 0 bases. The CDR3, as DNA: TGTGCCAGCAGACGACTAGCGATAAGCTCCTACGAGCAGTACTTC. It specifies CASRRLAISSYEQYF.

The chain employs TRBV20-1 and TRBJ1-1, with a tentative D call TRBD1 (6 bases). This CDR3 region has 14 residues. Per germline, CDR1 DFQATT and CDR2 SNEGSKA (reference sequence). V lost 3 bases and J lost 1, with 12 bases in between. CDR3 in DNA: TGCAGTGCTAGTCAGCCGGGACAGAACACTGAAGCTTTCTTT. Protein: CSASQPGQNTEAFF.

The gene calls are TRBV20-1 and TRBJ2-3; 10 positions agree with TRBD2. Germline CDR1 and CDR2: DFQATT and SNEGSKA (reference sequence). This CDR3 has 17 amino acids. V dropped 5 bases and J dropped 4; count of bases not matched to a gene: 15. The CDR3 region is CSASKARLAGVPDTQYF. The CDR3 DNA follows: TGCAGTGCTTCAAAAGCTCGGCTAGCGGGAGTTCCAGATACGCAGTATTTT.

The V gene is TRBV20-1, the J gene TRBJ1-1; D ambiguous. V dropped 6 bases and J dropped 6 bases, with 17 bases sitting between them. The CDR3 length is 13 residues. Germline CDR1 and CDR2: DFQATT and SNEGSKA (reference sequence). CDR3: CSAAAPGPPEAFF. DNA for the CDR3: TGCAGTGCCGCGGCCCCCGGTCCCCCTGAAGCTTTCTTT.

The genes are TRBV4-2 and TRBJ2-2, with D unresolved. The V end was cut by 0 bases, the J end by 5 bases, with 7 bases between. The CDR3 totals 14 residues. Germline V gives CDR1 LGHNA, CDR2 YNFKEQ. DNA for the CDR3: TGTGCCAGCAGCCAAGAGGCGGCTACCGGGGAGCTGTTTTTT. Protein sequence: CASSQEAATGELFF.

This clonotype was detected a few times. The chain uses TRBV10-3 and TRBJ1-6; the D gene is possibly TRBD1 (6 bases). V gave up 4 bases and J gave up 4 bases, with 8 bases separating them. This CDR3 is 14 amino acids long. CDR1 is ENHRY, CDR2 SYGVKD, per germline. CDR3 protein: CAISGTDYNSPLHF. The CDR3 DNA reads TGTGCCATCAGTGGGACAGATTATAATTCACCCCTCCACTTT.

The genes are TRBV7-2 and TRBJ2-7; D might be TRBD2 (5 bases). In germline, CDR1 is SGHTA, CDR2 FQGNSA. The CDR3 is 12 amino acids. Deletions cut 1 base from V and 9 bases from J, with 10 bases between. CDR3 loop: CASSLDRGPQYF. CDR3 coding DNA: TGTGCCAGCAGCTTAGATCGGGGTCCGCAGTACTTC.